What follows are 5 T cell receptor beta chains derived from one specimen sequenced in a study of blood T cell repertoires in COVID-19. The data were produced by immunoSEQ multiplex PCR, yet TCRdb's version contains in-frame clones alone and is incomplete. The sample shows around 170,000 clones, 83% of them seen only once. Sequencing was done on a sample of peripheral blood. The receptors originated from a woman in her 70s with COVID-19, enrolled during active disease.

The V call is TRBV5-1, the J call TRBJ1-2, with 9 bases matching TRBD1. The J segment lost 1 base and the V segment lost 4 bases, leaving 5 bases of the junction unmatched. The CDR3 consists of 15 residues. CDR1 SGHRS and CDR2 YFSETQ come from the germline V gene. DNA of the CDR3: TGCGCCAGCAGCACGGGGGGACAGGGTAACTATGGCTACACCTTC. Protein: CASSTGGQGNYGYTF.

The CDR3 region is CASSRTSGGPYEQYF. CDR3 nucleotide sequence: TGTGCCAGCAGCCGGACTAGCGGGGGACCCTACGAGCAGTACTTC. V usage is TRBV6-2 or TRBV6-3 and J usage is TRBJ2-7, with 13 bases aligning to TRBD2. CDR3 length equals 15 residues. The V and J ends lost 6 bases and 2 bases, in that order; junction bases with no gene match: 4. CDR1 is MNHEY, CDR2 SVGEGT, per germline.

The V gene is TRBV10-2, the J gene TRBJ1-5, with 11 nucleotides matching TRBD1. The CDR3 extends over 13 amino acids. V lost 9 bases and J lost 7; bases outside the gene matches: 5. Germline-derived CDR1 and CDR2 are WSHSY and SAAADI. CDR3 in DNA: TGCGCCAGTTGGACAGGGGGCTTCCAGCCCCAGCATTTT. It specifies CASWTGGFQPQHF.

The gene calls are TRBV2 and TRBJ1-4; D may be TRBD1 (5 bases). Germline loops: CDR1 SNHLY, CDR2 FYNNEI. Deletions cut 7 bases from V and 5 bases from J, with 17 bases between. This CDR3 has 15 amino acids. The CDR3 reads CASTLGAGGNEKLFF. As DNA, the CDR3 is TGTGCCAGCACTCTAGGGGCGGGAGGAAATGAAAAACTGTTTTTT.

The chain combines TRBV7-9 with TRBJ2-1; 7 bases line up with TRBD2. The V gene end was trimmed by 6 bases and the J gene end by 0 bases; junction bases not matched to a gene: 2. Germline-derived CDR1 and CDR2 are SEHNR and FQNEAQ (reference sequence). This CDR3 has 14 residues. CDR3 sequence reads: CASRERDSYNEQFF. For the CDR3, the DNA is TGTGCCAGCAGGGAGCGGGACTCCTACAATGAGCAGTTCTTC.